The next 28 T cell receptor beta chains were all read from a single sample in a study of T cells in women clearing cervical HPV infection. The protocol was immunoSEQ multiplex PCR, while the TCRdb copy is restricted to in-frame clones and leaves out a portion. Recorded for this sample: approximately 38,000 clones. The specimen was blood buffy coat. These receptors all come from a woman aged 18-70 years with a cervical HPV16 infection that either progressed to CIN3+ or cleared (not recorded which).

Details on this clone: The read gets to within 3 residues of the CDR3 end, and the germline J gene fills in the rest. The chain recombines TRBV5-4 with TRBJ1-4, with D unresolved. CDR3 size: 14 residues. Germline V gene lookup returns CDR1 SGHNT and CDR2 YYREEE (reference sequence). Trimming stripped 2 bases from V and 7 bases from J, with 12 bases between. The CDR3 bases that were read are TGTGCCAGCAGCTTTGAGGGTTCATTTGAAAAA. This sequence encodes CASSFEGSFEK. In full, the CDR3 reads CASSFEGSFEKLFF.

As regards this clone: The read ends 3 residues shy of where the CDR3 ends; the end is completed using the germline J gene. V gene TRBV11-1 combines with J gene TRBJ2-3, with 7 bases identical to TRBD1. Per germline, CDR1 SGHAT and CDR2 FQDESV (reference sequence). The CDR3 contains 15 residues. V lost 6 bases and J lost 3; bases outside the gene matches: 9. Here the CDR3 reads CASRRRTGPTDTQYF. The covered CDR3 bases are TGTGCCAGCAGACGGAGGACAGGTCCTACAGATACG.

In regard to this clone: Read data end 3 residues before the CDR3 end; the end is taken from the germline J gene. The chain combines TRBV7-6 with TRBJ2-2, with a tentative D call TRBD2 (7 bases). The V gene lost 7 bases and the J gene lost 5 bases, with 11 bases spanning the gap. Germline-derived CDR1 and CDR2 are SGHVS and FNYEAQ. The length of the CDR3 is 13 residues. CDR3 sequence reads: CASTGGLTGELFF. The sequenced part of the CDR3 DNA is TGTGCCAGCACGGGGGGCCTAACCGGGGAG.

Concerning this clone itself: The read halts 3 residues ahead of the CDR3 end, with the missing end drawn from the germline J gene. This rearrangement joins TRBV12-3 or TRBV12-4 to TRBJ2-1, with 7 bases fitting TRBD2. Trimming at V came to 7 bases and at J to 8 bases, leaving 5 bases not matched to a gene. The length of the CDR3 is 12 residues. CDR3 DNA (partial): TGTGCCAGCAAGCGGGATACCCATGAG. Translating it yields CASKRDTHE. The whole CDR3 region reads CASKRDTHEQFF.

Concerning this clone: The read comes to an end 3 residues before the CDR3 does, leaving the germline J gene to fill in the end. The V gene is TRBV9, the J gene TRBJ2-1, with 13 bases that match TRBD2. Germline assignment: CDR1 SGDLS and CDR2 YYNGEE. The CDR3 consists of 17 residues. With 4 bases clipped from V and 0 bases from J, the junction kept 4 bases outside the gene matches. The sequenced part of the CDR3 DNA is TGTGCCAGCAGCCCAGGGACTAGCGGGGCCTCCTACAATGAG. It yields the protein CASSPGTSGASYNE. Given in full, the CDR3 is CASSPGTSGASYNEQFF. Variable domain in full (rest from reference TRBV9 and TRBJ2-1): DSGVTQTPKHLITATGQRVTLRCSPRSGDLSVYWYQQSLDQGLQFLIQYYNGEERAKGNILERFSAQQFPDLHSELNLSSLELGDSALYFCASSPGTSGASYNEQFFGPGTRLTVL.

Remarks on this clone: Sequencing ends 3 residues short of the CDR3 end; the germline J gene provides the rest. The chain recombines TRBV13 with TRBJ1-5; the D is unclear. Per the germline V gene, CDR1 is PRHDT and CDR2 is FYEKMQ (reference sequence). Between the trimmed V and J ends, which lost 3 bases and 6 bases, there was a span of 12 bases. There are 14 residues in the CDR3. The CDR3 loop reads CASSLMGTGQPQHF. The part of the CDR3 DNA that was read is TGTGCCAGCAGCTTGATGGGTACGGGTCAGCCC.

About this clone itself: The read falls 3 residues short of the CDR3 end, and the missing part is taken from the germline J gene. The chain recombines TRBV7-9 with TRBJ1-2; 7 positions agree with TRBD1. Germline V lookup: CDR1 SEHNR, CDR2 FQNEAQ (reference sequence). CDR3 size: 14 residues. The CDR3 DNA, read in part, is TGTGCCAGCAGCTGGGGGCAGGGGGTACTCGAC. Protein: CASSWGQGVLD. The full CDR3 reads CASSWGQGVLDYTF.

About this clone: The CDR3 end lies 3 residues beyond the end of the read and is filled in from the germline J gene. The V and J genes are TRBV5-1 and TRBJ2-2; no definite D call. V dropped 0 bases and J dropped 2 bases, with 8 bases sitting between them. Germline CDR1 and CDR2: SGHRS and YFSETQ. The CDR3 length is 15 residues. The sequenced CDR3 bases are TGCGCCAGCAGCTTGGGGCAGAAAAACACCGGGGAG. Translating it yields CASSLGQKNTGE. The CDR3 in its entirety is CASSLGQKNTGELFF.

The part of the CDR3 DNA that was read is TGCGCCAGCAGCCAAGTTTCGGACAGGAGCAATCAGCCG. Translating gives CASSQVSDRSNQP. The complete CDR3 protein is CASSQVSDRSNQPQYF. The V gene is TRBV4-1, the J gene TRBJ2-3; 7 nucleotides line up with TRBD1. Sequencing ends 3 residues short of the CDR3 end; the germline J gene provides the rest. CDR1 and CDR2 (germline): MGHRA, YSYEKL. This CDR3 spans 16 amino acids.

CDR3 region: CSVERGPYNEQFF. CDR3 bases read: TGCAGTGTTGAGCGGGGTCCTTACAATGAG. The chain carries TRBV20-1 and TRBJ2-1; 7 nucleotides match TRBD2. The sequenced fragment ends 3 residues before the CDR3 boundary, so the rest is inferred from the germline J gene. Germline CDR1 reads DFQATT; CDR2 reads SNEGSKA (reference sequence). This CDR3 comprises 13 residues. Trimming removed 7 bases from V and 4 bases from J; junction bases left unmatched: 7.

Worth noting for this clone: The read is 3 residues too short to cover the CDR3 end, so that end is filled in from the germline J gene. The chain carries TRBV5-8 and TRBJ1-2; maybe TRBD1 (5 bases). This CDR3 has 14 amino acids. Per germline, CDR1 SGHTS and CDR2 YDEGEE. The CDR3 bases that were read are TGTGCCAGCAGCTTAAGTCAGGGCGGGGACGAC. It encodes CASSLSQGGDD. From start to end, the CDR3 is CASSLSQGGDDYTF.

Note on this clone: The observed sequence ends 3 residues before the CDR3 terminus, with the missing tail filled in from the germline J gene. J is TRBJ2-3 and V is TRBV14, with 10 bases identical to TRBD2. The CDR3 is made up of 16 amino acids. V dropped 2 bases and J dropped 1; count of bases not matched to a gene: 3. Germline V gene lookup returns CDR1 SGHDN and CDR2 FVKESK. The chain's CDR3 is CASSQLTSGGTDTQYF. The covered CDR3 bases are TGTGCCAGCAGCCAACTAACTAGCGGGGGCACAGATACG.

Turning to this clone: The CDR3 end lies 3 residues beyond the end of the read and is filled in from the germline J gene. This chain connects TRBV20-1 to TRBJ2-3; 11 bases map to TRBD1. The CDR3 totals 16 residues. The ends lost 1 base at V and 3 bases at J; junction bases unmatched: 6. The germline V gene encodes CDR1 DFQATT and CDR2 SNEGSKA (reference sequence). The sequenced part of the CDR3 DNA is TGCAGTGCTAGAGCAGGGACAGGGGGGGGAACAGATACG. Amino acid sequence: CSARAGTGGGTDT. The complete CDR3 sequence is CSARAGTGGGTDTQYF.

Comments on this clone: The read is 3 residues too short to cover the CDR3 end, so that end is filled in from the germline J gene. The J gene is TRBJ2-4, the V gene TRBV30; D is undetermined. Germline V CDR1 and CDR2: GTSNPN, SVGIG (reference sequence). CDR3 length: 10 residues. The sequenced part of the CDR3 DNA is TGTGCCTGGGACTGGCCTCGT. Translated: CAWDWPR. The entire CDR3 sequence reads CAWDWPRQYF.

With regard to this clone: The read finishes 3 residues shy of the CDR3 end, and the germline J gene is used to complete it. The chain uses TRBV5-6 and TRBJ2-3; 7 bases match TRBD2. The CDR3 contains 14 residues. Germline V lookup: CDR1 SGHDT, CDR2 YYEEEE. The ends lost 3 bases at V and 6 bases at J; junction bases unmatched: 7. The CDR3: CASSSRDYGDTQYF. The sequenced CDR3 bases are TGTGCCAGCAGCTCCCGGGACTATGGGGATACG.

With regard to this clone: The read ends 3 residues before the CDR3 terminus; that terminus is restored from the germline J gene. The V and J genes are TRBV7-3 and TRBJ2-3, with D possibly TRBD1 on 5 matching bases. The CDR3 has 15 residues. Germline V gene sequence: CDR1 SGHTA, CDR2 FQGTGA. The sequenced CDR3 bases are TGTGCCAGCAGCTTGGATGGGGCGAACCAAGAGACG. Its protein is CASSLDGANQET. In full, the CDR3 is CASSLDGANQETQYF.

Details on this clone: The CDR3 end is not reached by the read, which stops 3 residues before it; the germline J gene fills it in. V and J are TRBV11-3 and TRBJ2-2; TRBD1 might be the D (6 bases). The germline gives CDR1 SGHNT, CDR2 YENEEA. This CDR3 contains 11 residues. The V end lost 5 bases, the J end lost 10 bases, and 8 bases lay between the germline ends. CDR3 sequence: CASSKGEELFF. The part of the CDR3 DNA that was read is TGTGCCAGCAGCAAGGGGGAGGAG.

Details on this clone: The read halts 3 residues ahead of the CDR3 end, with the missing end drawn from the germline J gene. The chain couples TRBV7-2 to TRBJ1-2; 11 nucleotides match TRBD1. Per germline, CDR1 SGHTA and CDR2 FQGNSA. The CDR3 spans 14 residues. Partial CDR3 DNA: TGTGCCAGCAGCTTCCCGGACAGGGGGCCCGGC. Translation: CASSFPDRGPG. The full CDR3 reads CASSFPDRGPGYTF.

About this clone itself: The DNA ends 3 residues before the CDR3 does, and the rest of the CDR3 is filled in from the germline J gene. This specimen includes other DNA sequences encoding the same CDR3. The chain has TRBV5-1 and TRBJ1-4; TRBD1 matches at 11 bases. The CDR3 totals 15 residues. Losses at the gene ends were 0 bases for V and 8 bases for J; bases not matched to a gene: 3. CDR1 and CDR2 (germline): SGHRS, YFSETQ. The CDR3 region is CASSLAGTGGEKLFF. The sequenced CDR3 bases are TGCGCCAGCAGCTTGGCCGGGACAGGGGGAGAAAAA.

In regard to this clone: The sequence runs out 3 residues before the end of the CDR3; the remainder is reconstructed from the germline J gene. The J gene is TRBJ1-2, the V gene TRBV9, with 8 nucleotides matching TRBD1. The CDR3 totals 13 residues. Germline lookup yields CDR1 SGDLS and CDR2 YYNGEE. CDR3 protein: CASSVGQGKGYTF. The sequenced part of the CDR3 DNA is TGTGCCAGCAGCGTAGGACAGGGGAAAGGC.

With regard to this clone: The read gets to within 3 residues of the CDR3 end, and the germline J gene fills in the rest. V usage is TRBV5-1 and J usage is TRBJ2-5, with 8 bases lining up with TRBD1. This CDR3 has 13 residues. The junction had 2 bases not matched to a gene; V was cut back by 4 bases and J by 3 bases. CDR1 is SGHRS, CDR2 YFSETQ, per germline. The sequenced part of the CDR3 DNA is TGCGCCAGCAGCCGGGGACAGGAAGAGACC. This codes for CASSRGQEET. The entire CDR3 protein reads CASSRGQEETQYF.

Remarks on this clone: The read falls 3 residues short of the CDR3 end, and the missing part is taken from the germline J gene. This sequence joins TRBV19 and TRBJ1-2; D is perhaps TRBD1 (5 bases). There are 13 residues in the CDR3. Looked up from germline, CDR1 is LNHDA and CDR2 is SQIVND (reference sequence). Between the trimmed V and J ends, which lost 11 bases and 4 bases, there was a span of 17 bases. CDR3 residues: CAAEGMGGYGYTF. CDR3 DNA (partial): TGTGCCGCCGAGGGGATGGGGGGCTATGGC.

On this clone itself: Sequencing ends 3 residues short of the CDR3 end; the germline J gene provides the rest. The chain recombines TRBV5-1 with TRBJ2-4, with 12 bases identical to TRBD1. CDR3 length: 15 amino acids. From germline, CDR1 is SGHRS and CDR2 YFSETQ. The chain's CDR3 is CASSSTGTGGYGQYF. CDR3 DNA, as far as it was read: TGCGCCAGCAGCTCGACCGGGACAGGGGGCTATGGT. The full variable domain, with the rest looked up from reference TRBV5-1 and TRBJ2-4, is KAGVTQTPRYLIKTRGQQVTLSCSPISGHRSVSWYQQTPGQGLQFLFEYFSETQRNKGNFPGRFSGRQFSNSRSEMNVSTLELGDSALYLCASSSTGTGGYGQYFGAGTRLSVL.

A remark on this clone: With the read ending 3 residues before the CDR3 end, the germline J gene is used to fill in that end. The rearrangement links TRBV5-1 to TRBJ2-3, with 8 bases matching TRBD2. Germline V gene data show CDR1 as SGHRS and CDR2 as YFSETQ. V was clipped by 3 bases and J by 4 bases; unmatched bases: 7. This CDR3 is 15 amino acids long. CDR3 DNA, as far as it was read: TGCGCCAGCAGCTCCGGGACTAGTACGGCAGATACG. This sequence encodes CASSSGTSTADT. The full CDR3 sequence reads CASSSGTSTADTQYF.

A note on this clone: Sequencing ends 3 residues short of the CDR3 end; the germline J gene provides the rest. This chain joins TRBV5-1 and TRBJ1-1; TRBD1 matches at 9 bases. V gave up 7 bases and J gave up 7 bases; unmatched junction bases: 8. Germline lookup yields CDR1 SGHRS and CDR2 YFSETQ. The CDR3 is 13 amino acids. CDR3 amino acids: CASGLQGADEAFF. The part of the CDR3 DNA that was read is TGCGCCAGCGGATTACAGGGGGCCGATGAA.

This CDR3 reads CASSLGTRGAADTQYF. The sequenced part of the CDR3 DNA is TGCGCCAGCAGCTTAGGTACGCGGGGGGCAGCAGATACC. The chain employs TRBV5-1 and TRBJ2-5, with TRBD2 identical over 8 bases. The read comes to an end 3 residues before the CDR3 does, leaving the germline J gene to fill in the end. CDR3 length: 16 residues. CDR1 is SGHRS and CDR2 is YFSETQ in the germline V gene.

On this clone: Sequencing ends 3 residues short of the CDR3 end; the germline J gene provides the rest. The same CDR3 also results from other DNA sequences found in this sample. The chain couples TRBV6-2 or TRBV6-3 to TRBJ1-6; D not resolved. The germline V gene has CDR1 MNHEY and CDR2 SVGEGT. CDR3 size: 12 residues. CDR3 DNA, as far as it was read: TGTGCCAGCAGTTACAAGCTATCCCCC. It translates to CASSYKLSP. The entire CDR3 reads CASSYKLSPLHF.

In regard to this clone: The read stops 3 residues short of the end of the CDR3; the missing end is completed from the germline J gene. V gene TRBV7-3 combines with J gene TRBJ2-2; 9 positions agree with TRBD1. CDR1 is SGHTA and CDR2 is FQGTGA in the germline V gene. This CDR3 region has 17 residues. V lost 2 bases and J lost 6; bases outside the gene matches: 10. The DNA read from the CDR3 is TGTGCCAGCAGCTTACTTGTCCCGGGACAGGGAGCCGGGGAG. Protein product: CASSLLVPGQGAGE. The full CDR3 reads CASSLLVPGQGAGELFF.